A selection of T cell receptor beta chains follows, all from one sample in a study of monozygotic twins with cystic fibrosis. Assay: immunoSEQ multiplex PCR; the TCRdb copy retains only in-frame clones and omits some. Of around 30,000 clones listed, around nine tenths were seen once; the top ten hold roughly 0.54%. The sequenced sample consisted of blood. These receptor sequences come from a girl aged 2 to 9 with cystic fibrosis. Both conserved end residues are part of each CDR3.

CASSFGDTQYF | TRBJ2-3 | TRBV5-4
CASSVLQGGNEKLFF | TRBJ1-4 | TRBV9
CSVRGARGEQFF | TRBJ2-1 | TRBV29-1
CASSLAGLAYEQYF | TRBJ2-7 | TRBV7-2
CASSLGRGRAYEQYF | TRBJ2-7 | TRBV7-2
CASSEQGPANTGELFF | TRBJ2-2 | TRBV5-1
CASSQAAIGSDEQYF | TRBJ2-7 | TRBV4-1
CASSLRRGAGYNEQFF | TRBJ2-1 | TRBV14
CASMDRWYGYTF | TRBJ1-2 | TRBV27
CASSPETASGANVLTF | TRBJ2-6 | TRBV19
CASTPTGTAPEAFF | TRBJ1-1 | TRBV6-5
CAIRTGAQDRTYEQYF | TRBJ2-7 | TRBV10-3
CASSGLAGGPYEQYF | TRBJ2-7 | TRBV6-1
CASSSTVISYEQYF | TRBJ2-7 | TRBV7-2
CASSHRVGNTEAFF | TRBJ1-1 | TRBV7-2
CASSLRRASNQPQHF | TRBJ1-5 | TRBV5-6
CASSLAPGQTHSPLHF | TRBJ1-6 | TRBV5-4